The rows below give T cell receptor beta chains drawn from one sample of a study of blood T cell repertoires in COVID-19. Measured with immunoSEQ multiplex PCR; TCRdb has only the in-frame clones, and not every one. The sample includes hundreds of thousands of clones, 70% to 90% of them seen just once. The sequencing sample was made of PBMCs or T cells enriched from blood (not recorded which). These receptors all stem from a man aged 25 to 40 who had recovered from COVID-19. Each CDR3 is given without its conserved first and last residue. The D gene is left open where the match is weak.

d_call,j_call,v_call,cdr3_aa
-,TRBJ1-1,TRBV7-6,ASSLEAGPNTEAF
-,TRBJ1-5,TRBV4-1,ASSQDGGTSNQPQH
-,TRBJ1-4,TRBV4-3,ASSLTGPGDEKLF
TRBD1,TRBJ2-7,TRBV5-1,ASSLGGQGREQY
TRBD2,TRBJ2-7,TRBV30,AWSWGGGNEQY
-,TRBJ2-7,TRBV4-3,ASSQEGNSRYEQY
TRBD2,TRBJ2-1,TRBV4-2,ASSQTGLLTYNEQF
-,TRBJ2-5,TRBV5-1,ASSPRGVALPETQY
-,TRBJ1-6,TRBV3-1/TRBV3-2,ASSQRLVNERSLH
TRBD1,TRBJ1-2,TRBV5-1,ASSLEAQGAGYT
-,TRBJ2-3,TRBV5-1,ASSVTGRDTQY
TRBD1,TRBJ1-5,TRBV30,ASEVQGGGYSNQPQH
TRBD1,TRBJ1-2,TRBV6-5,ASNRQGGYGYT
-,TRBJ1-1,TRBV9,ASSGQSRTEAF
TRBD2,TRBJ2-5,TRBV11-1,ASSLGYSGGAKTQY
-,TRBJ1-2,TRBV18,ASSPPAGDYGYT
-,TRBJ1-5,TRBV27,ASSSLVEGQPQH
TRBD1,TRBJ2-7,TRBV6-2/TRBV6-3,ASSYGTAAYEQY
-,TRBJ1-1,TRBV6-6,ASRRLGRPSYTEAF
-,TRBJ1-3,TRBV3-1/TRBV3-2,ASRPAGNTIY
TRBD1,TRBJ1-2,TRBV6-4,ASSDSKNIRTGVYGYT
-,TRBJ2-1,TRBV14,ASSRDIESYNEQF
-,TRBJ1-3,TRBV19,ASREASGTGNTIY
TRBD2,TRBJ2-3,TRBV6-5,ASNRAGPTDTQY
TRBD1,TRBJ2-7,TRBV19,ASSTQGAYEQY
TRBD1,TRBJ1-4,TRBV7-9,ASSPGGRQTNEKLF
TRBD1,TRBJ1-4,TRBV9,ASSEGQGSATNEKLF
-,TRBJ2-2,TRBV19,ASSIPRGQNTGELF
-,TRBJ2-1,TRBV6-5,ASSAGTYNEQF
TRBD1,TRBJ2-3,TRBV29-1,SVEEGGDTQY
-,TRBJ1-5,TRBV7-2,ASSLDSGQPQH
TRBD2,TRBJ2-2,TRBV19,ASSITLSGGAGELF
-,TRBJ1-4,TRBV27,ASSFQTNEKLF
-,TRBJ1-1,TRBV3-1/TRBV3-2,ASSPLNTEAF
-,TRBJ1-1,TRBV27,ASSLRGSTEAF
-,TRBJ1-5,TRBV5-6,ASSLDRAEQPQH
-,TRBJ2-4,TRBV5-4,ASSAAGTGAKNIQY
TRBD1,TRBJ2-7,TRBV7-2,ASSPAGGTYEQY
TRBD2,TRBJ2-7,TRBV5-1,ASSLGGSGAYEQY
-,TRBJ1-2,TRBV5-6,ASRLGAGDGYT
-,TRBJ1-1,TRBV18,ASSPRGKNGARTEAF
TRBD1,TRBJ1-1,TRBV6-5,ASSSRQGNTEAF
TRBD1,TRBJ2-7,TRBV19,ASSNPGQGTYEQY
TRBD1,TRBJ1-1,TRBV7-9,ASQQDRGVTEAF
-,TRBJ2-3,TRBV3-1/TRBV3-2,ASSQAQGRGPQY
-,TRBJ2-1,TRBV27,ATREFPYNEQF
TRBD2,TRBJ2-2,TRBV11-2,ASSLAGGDTGELF
TRBD1,TRBJ1-3,TRBV3-1/TRBV3-2,ASSRTGTLSGNTIY